These 24 T cell receptor beta chains originate from one sample sequenced in a study of human T cells and chemical hapten exposure. Each CDR3 protein is one row after TCRdb ran MiXCR on the RACE reads. Of about 110,000 distinct CDR3 sequences in the sample, around 12% were seen once. Documented time point: pre-sensitization, week 0. This sample's treatment: therapeutic diphenylcyclopropenone sensitization with weekly scalp DPC. The sequencing used whole blood, collected in connection with sensitization to the hapten diphenylcyclopropenone (DPC). All receptors come from a woman in her 50s with alopecia areata. Some clones in this sample may be carry-over from other donors' samples.

This clonotype was counted many times. This chain links TRBV7-9 with TRBJ2-1; tentative D call: TRBD2 (5 bases). CDR3 length equals 14 residues. Trimming stripped 1 base from V and 9 bases from J, with 13 bases between. Germline loops: CDR1 SEHNR, CDR2 FQNEAQ (reference sequence). The CDR3 DNA follows: TGTGCCAGCAGCTTAGTCCCTAGCTTGCGTGAGCAGTTCTTC. Encoded protein: CASSLVPSLREQFF.

The CDR3 DNA follows: TGTGCCAGCTCACCTATACTAGCGGGACCGATCATTAACACCGGGGAGCTGTTTTTT. This encodes CASSPILAGPIINTGELFF. The chain is built from TRBV18 and TRBJ2-2; 10 bases agree with TRBD2. The CDR3 is 19 residues long. V shed 3 bases, J shed 2 bases, and the junction held 12 bases outside the gene matches. CDR1 is KGHSH and CDR2 is LQKENI in the germline V gene.

The table lists this clonotype with a few counts. This rearrangement joins TRBV20-1 to TRBJ2-7; TRBD2 is a possible D gene (6 bases). The length of the CDR3 is 14 residues. Trimming removed 4 bases at V and 4 bases at J, with 17 bases between. The germline V gene encodes CDR1 DFQATT and CDR2 SNEGSKA (reference sequence). The CDR3 DNA sequence: TGCAGTGCTAAGGTGGCAGGAGGGGCGTACGAGCAGTACTTC. Its protein is CSAKVAGGAYEQYF.

This clonotype was detected many times. The chain joins TRBV29-1 to TRBJ2-3; D not resolved. Trimming took 4 bases from V and 4 from J, leaving 12 bases between them. The CDR3 spans 13 residues. Germline V gene data show CDR1 as SQVTM and CDR2 as ANQGSEA. The DNA for the CDR3 is TGCAGCGTTGTGGTGACTCATGCAGATACGCAGTATTTT. It translates to CSVVVTHADTQYF.

The chain carries TRBV7-8 and TRBJ1-1, with D uncertain. Germline V gives CDR1 SGHVS, CDR2 FQNEAQ. The length of the CDR3 is 15 residues. Trimming cost V 3 bases and J 0 bases, with 11 bases left between them. The CDR3 region is CASSLVTVMNTEAFF. The CDR3 DNA is TGTGCCAGCAGCTTGGTGACGGTGATGAACACTGAAGCTTTCTTT. Full variable domain (remainder filled in from reference TRBV7-8 and TRBJ1-1): GAGVSQSPRYKVAKRGQDVALRCDPISGHVSLFWYQQALGQGPEFLTYFQNEAQLDKSGLPSDRFFAERPEGSVSTLKIQRTQQEDSAVYLCASSLVTVMNTEAFFGQGTRLTVV.

This clonotype was found many times. The chain joins TRBV18 to TRBJ2-7, with 15 nucleotides matching TRBD2. CDR3 length: 15 residues. Germline V gene lookup returns CDR1 KGHSH and CDR2 LQKENI. The ends lost 3 bases at V and 4 bases at J; junction bases unmatched: 1. The CDR3 DNA reads as TGTGCCAGCTCACCCGGACTAGCGGGAGGGTACGAGCAGTACTTC. Amino acid sequence: CASSPGLAGGYEQYF.

The chain combines TRBV7-8 with TRBJ2-1; 7 bases line up with TRBD2. The CDR3 runs to 16 residues. V gave up 5 bases and J gave up 7 bases; unmatched junction bases: 14. Germline V gives CDR1 SGHVS, CDR2 FQNEAQ. The DNA for the CDR3 is TGTGCCAGCAGCCACCGTAGCGGGTTTGGGGGTAATGAGCAGTTCTTC. It translates to CASSHRSGFGGNEQFF.

Concerning this clonotype itself: The CDR3 does not end in the conserved phenylalanine or tryptophan, so this is likely a read error. V usage is TRBV7-6 and J usage is TRBJ2-5; no definite D call. V was cut by 5 bases and J by 4 bases, with 17 bases left in between. CDR1 and CDR2 (germline): SGHVS, FNYEAQ. CDR3 length: 15 amino acids. The chain's CDR3 is CASSAPGPLVETQYY. CDR3 DNA sequence: TGTGCCAGCAGCGCTCCCGGGCCTCTGGTAGAGACCCAGTACTAC.

This clonotype has at least ten counts. This chain joins TRBV20-1 and TRBJ1-5, with D maybe TRBD1 (6 bases). With 0 bases removed from V and 9 bases from J, the gap between germline ends came to 15 bases. This CDR3 is built from 14 residues. Per the germline V gene, CDR1 is DFQATT and CDR2 is SNEGSKA (reference sequence). As DNA, the CDR3 is TGCAGTGCTAGAGATGGGACCGGGGGCGGGCCCCAGCATTTT. This translates into CSARDGTGGGPQHF.

This clonotype was seen repeatedly, ten times or more. This chain connects TRBV4-1 to TRBJ1-5, with D possibly TRBD1 on 5 matching bases. Germline V gene lookup returns CDR1 MGHRA and CDR2 YSYEKL. The CDR3 has 17 residues. V was clipped by 0 bases and J by 2 bases, with 14 bases between them. The DNA of the CDR3 is TGCGCCAGCAGCCAAGAATTCCAGGGTACCGGCAATCAGCCCCAGCATTTT. Encoded protein: CASSQEFQGTGNQPQHF.

This clonotype was observed a handful of times. The chain links TRBV28 to TRBJ1-2; the D is unclear. V lost 4 bases and J 0 bases, leaving 9 bases between the germline ends. CDR1 and CDR2 (germline): MDHEN, SYDVKM. The CDR3 totals 14 residues. The CDR3 nucleotides read TGTGCCAGCAGTTCCCTCCCCACTAACTATGGCTACACCTTC. Encoded protein: CASSSLPTNYGYTF.

This clonotype was detected a few times. The CDR3 loop reads CASSSRGHSYEQYF. The CDR3 nucleotides read TGTGCCAGCAGTAGTAGGGGGCATTCCTACGAGCAGTACTTC. The chain has TRBV2 and TRBJ2-7; TRBD1 matches at 7 bases. Trimming took 5 bases from V and 1 from J; bases not matched to a gene: 5. The CDR3 has 14 amino acids. Germline CDR1 SNHLY, CDR2 FYNNEI.

The chain recombines TRBV9 with TRBJ2-2, with D hard to call. The V gene's germline CDR1 is SGDLS and CDR2 YYNGEE. There are 14 residues in the CDR3. V lost 4 bases to trimming and J lost 6 bases, with 13 bases between them. CDR3 nucleotide sequence: TGTGCCAGCAGCCCAGGCAGAGGAGCCGGGGAGCTGTTTTTT. It is translated as CASSPGRGAGELFF.

This chain links TRBV11-2 with TRBJ2-1, with D maybe TRBD1 (6 bases). Germline CDR1 is SGHAT and CDR2 is FQNNGV. The CDR3 consists of 14 residues. Trimming left V 2 bases short and J 10 bases short, with 15 bases between. The DNA for the CDR3 is TGTGCCAGCAGCTTATCCAACAGGGCGCGCGAGCAGTTCTTC. This codes for CASSLSNRAREQFF.

There are many counts of this clonotype. This chain joins TRBV9 and TRBJ2-1; D uncertain. Per germline, CDR1 SGDLS and CDR2 YYNGEE. Trimming cost V 0 bases and J 10 bases, with 8 bases left between them. CDR3 length equals 12 residues. The CDR3, as DNA: TGTGCCAGCAGCGTAGGGGCCAGAGAGCAGTTCTTC. Its translation is CASSVGAREQFF. Full variable domain (missing parts from reference TRBV9 and TRBJ2-1): DSGVTQTPKHLITATGQRVTLRCSPRSGDLSVYWYQQSLDQGLQFLIQYYNGEERAKGNILERFSAQQFPDLHSELNLSSLELGDSALYFCASSVGAREQFFGPGTRLTVL.

This clonotype was picked up many times. This chain uses TRBV7-6 with TRBJ2-7; D possibly matches TRBD1 or TRBD2 (5 bases each). V lost 3 bases, J lost 2 bases, and 11 bases lay in between. The CDR3 loop spans 14 amino acids. Looked up from germline, CDR1 is SGHVS and CDR2 is FNYEAQ. CDR3 DNA sequence: TGTGCCAGCAGCTTGTCCCGGGGCCCCTACGAGCAGTACTTC. It yields the protein CASSLSRGPYEQYF.

This clonotype was recorded at least ten times. V usage is TRBV6-5 and J usage is TRBJ1-1, with TRBD1 matching 8 bases. The V gene end was trimmed by 6 bases and the J gene end by 10 bases; junction bases not matched to a gene: 10. This CDR3 has 13 amino acids. Germline assignment: CDR1 MNHEY and CDR2 SVGAGI. The CDR3 coding sequence is TGTGCCAGCAGCCTCCAGGGGGCAGTTGGAGCTTTCTTT. Encoded protein: CASSLQGAVGAFF.

This clonotype was seen only a few times. The gene calls are TRBV7-2 and TRBJ2-7; no reliable D call. This CDR3 has 14 amino acids. V was shortened by 5 bases and J by 1 base, with 12 bases between the two germline ends. CDR1 SGHTA and CDR2 FQGNSA come from the germline V gene. The CDR3 here is CASSHTASSYEQYF. The CDR3 bases are TGTGCCAGCAGCCACACCGCCAGTTCCTACGAGCAGTACTTC. The full variable domain, its missing parts supplied by reference TRBV7-2 and TRBJ2-7, is GAGVSQSPSNKVTEKGKDVELRCDPISGHTALYWYRQSLGQGLEFLIYFQGNSAPDKSGLPSDRFSAERTGGSVSTLTIQRTQQEDSAVYLCASSHTASSYEQYFGPGTRLTVT.

Many counts were recorded for this clonotype. The chain uses TRBV28 and TRBJ2-5, with 8 nucleotides matching TRBD2. The CDR3 is 13 residues long. Germline values: CDR1 MDHEN, CDR2 SYDVKM. V gave up 6 bases and J gave up 2 bases; unmatched junction bases: 2. CDR3 region: CASSRGGQETQYF. The CDR3 region has the DNA TGTGCCAGCAGCCGGGGGGGGCAAGAGACCCAGTACTTC.

The genes are TRBV29-1 and TRBJ2-7; D may be TRBD2 (6 bases). The length of the CDR3 is 13 residues. From germline, CDR1 is SQVTM and CDR2 ANQGSEA. V was cut by 5 bases and J by 4 bases, with 15 bases left in between. CDR3 sequence: CSVKGGNQYEQYF. Written as DNA, the CDR3 is TGCAGCGTTAAGGGAGGTAATCAATACGAGCAGTACTTC.

The sample holds a few counts of this clonotype. This sequence joins TRBV7-9 and TRBJ1-6; D gene uncertain. Looked up from germline, CDR1 is SEHNR and CDR2 is FQNEAQ (reference sequence). Trimming cost V 2 bases and J 13 bases, with 9 bases left between them. This CDR3 is built from 12 residues. CDR3 in amino acids: CASSLPDLPLHF. CDR3 DNA: TGTGCCAGCAGCTTACCGGACCTCCCCCTCCACTTT.

Points on this clonotype: A read error may explain this, as a much larger clone is one base away. The chain employs TRBV7-6 and TRBJ2-3; 9 bases are shared with TRBD2. The germline V gene encodes CDR1 SGHVS and CDR2 FNYEAQ. V lost 3 bases to trimming and J lost 6 bases; unmatched junction nucleotides: 4. The CDR3 extends over 14 amino acids. The CDR3 sequence is CASSFSGGGDTQYF. CDR3 coding DNA: TGTGCCAGCAGCTTTAGCGGGGGTGGGGATACGCAGTATTTT.

As regards this clonotype: Sequence at one end of the junction differs from germline and may be a read error. The chain joins TRBV7-9 to TRBJ2-2; D ambiguous. CDR3 length: 14 amino acids. CDR1 and CDR2 from the germline V gene are SEHNR and FQNEAQ (reference sequence). CDR3 amino acids: CVSSLVINTGELFF. The DNA for the CDR3 is TGTGTCAGCAGCTTAGTGATCAACACCGGGGAGCTGTTTTTT.

This clonotype was recorded at least ten times. This rearrangement joins TRBV12-3 or TRBV12-4 to TRBJ2-6, with unresolved D. V lost 3 bases, J lost 0 bases, and 6 bases lay in between. This CDR3 comprises 15 residues. CDR3 amino acids: CASSFHISGANVLTF. For the CDR3, the DNA is TGTGCCAGCAGTTTTCATATCTCTGGGGCCAACGTCCTGACTTTC.